This T cell receptor (beta chain) was documented in a study of CD8 T cells in Susac syndrome. Study-level information: When blood was drawn, patients with Susac syndrome were on intravenous immunoglobulin alone, on corticosteroids, or therapy-naive.

In blood CD8+ and CD4+ T cells, TCR beta underwent sequencing. An amount of RNA that ranged from roughly 0.5 to 1 ug was reverse transcribed with random hexamers. By means of immunoSEQ multiplex PCR, TCR beta CDR3 spanning 54 Vbeta and 13 Jbeta underwent amplification. TCRdb analysed the immunoSEQ multiplex PCR reads with MiXCR anew, one entry per CDR3 protein. Of about 160,000 distinct CDR3 sequences listed, roughly 95% are singletons. CDR1 and CDR2 (germline): MNHNS, SASEGT. V lost 0 bases, J lost 8 bases, and 12 bases stayed unmatched. CDR3 size: 18 residues. The source of this sequence is a human donor with Susac syndrome. The chain employs TRBV6-1 and TRBJ2-1; 11 bases agree with TRBD2. The specimen sequenced was CD4+ T cells from PBMCs. The CDR3 reads CASSEASRLAGQWHEQFF. The CDR3 DNA follows: TGTGCCAGCAGTGAAGCGTCTCGACTAGCGGGACAGTGGCATGAGCAGTTCTTC.